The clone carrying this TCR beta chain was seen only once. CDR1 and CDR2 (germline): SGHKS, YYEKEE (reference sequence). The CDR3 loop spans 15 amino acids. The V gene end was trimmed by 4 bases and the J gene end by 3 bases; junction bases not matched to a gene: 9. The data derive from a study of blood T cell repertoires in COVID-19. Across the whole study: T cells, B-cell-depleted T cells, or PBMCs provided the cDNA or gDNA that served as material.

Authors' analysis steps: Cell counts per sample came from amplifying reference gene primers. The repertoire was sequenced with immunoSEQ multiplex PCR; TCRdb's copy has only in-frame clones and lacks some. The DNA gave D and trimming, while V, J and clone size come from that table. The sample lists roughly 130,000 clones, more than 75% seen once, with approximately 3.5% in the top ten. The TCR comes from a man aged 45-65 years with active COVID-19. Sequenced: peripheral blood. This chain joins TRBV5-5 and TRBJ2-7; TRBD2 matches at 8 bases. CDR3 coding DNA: TGTGCCAGCAGCCCCGGGAGGGGCAACTACTACGAGCAGTACTTC. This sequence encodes CASSPGRGNYYEQYF.